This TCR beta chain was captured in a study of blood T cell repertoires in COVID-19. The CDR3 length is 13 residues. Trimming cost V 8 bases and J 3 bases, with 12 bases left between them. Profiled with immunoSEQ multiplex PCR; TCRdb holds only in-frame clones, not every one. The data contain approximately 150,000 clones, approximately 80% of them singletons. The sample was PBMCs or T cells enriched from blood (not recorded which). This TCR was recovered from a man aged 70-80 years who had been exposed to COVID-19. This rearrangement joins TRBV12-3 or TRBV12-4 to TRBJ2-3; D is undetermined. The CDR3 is CASGLSRTDTQYF. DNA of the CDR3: TGTGCCAGCGGCCTCTCGAGGACAGATACGCAGTATTTT.